The 28 T cell receptor beta chains listed next were all sequenced from one sample in a study of T cells in Graves' hyperthyroidism and ophthalmopathy. TCR beta CDR3 region amplification was performed from RNA transcripts. When the TCR CDR3 underwent first-round RT-PCR, the HTBI primer set was used. TCRdb called the multiplex PCR reads again in MiXCR, with one record for every CDR3 protein. This table has hundreds of thousands of distinct CDR3 sequences, roughly 46% appearing once. Material for sequencing was peripheral blood or thyroid tissue (not recorded which). The receptors derive from an adult man with Graves' disease, either hyperthyroidism or ophthalmopathy (not recorded which).

On this clonotype itself: Since a much larger clone is just one base distant, this may be a read error. The CDR3 coding sequence is TGTGCCGGCAGCTTGAGGAGGGTGGCAGAGACCCAGTACTTC. Protein sequence: CAGSLRRVAETQYF. The chain employs TRBV7-3 and TRBJ2-5; tentatively, D is TRBD2 (6 bases). The CDR3 has 14 residues. CDR1 is SGHTA and CDR2 is FQGTGA in the germline V gene.

This clonotype has only a few counts. The chain joins TRBV20-1 to TRBJ1-5; maybe TRBD1 (6 bases). Per germline, CDR1 DFQATT and CDR2 SNEGSKA (reference sequence). The CDR3 loop spans 14 amino acids. V lost 0 bases, J lost 3 bases, and 9 bases lay in between. CDR3 in amino acids: CSARDRGNNQPQHF. The CDR3 DNA sequence: TGCAGTGCTAGAGATAGGGGGAACAATCAGCCCCAGCATTTT.

This sequence joins TRBV29-1 and TRBJ1-1; possible D gene TRBD1, 6 bases. From germline, CDR1 is SQVTM and CDR2 ANQGSEA. Trimming shortened V by 0 bases and J by 3 bases, and 14 bases separated the two germline ends. The CDR3 length is 15 residues. Written as DNA, the CDR3 is TGCAGCGTTGAAGATCCCAGGGGTGGTTACACTGAAGCTTTCTTT. As protein: CSVEDPRGGYTEAFF. Full variable domain (remainder filled in from reference TRBV29-1 and TRBJ1-1): SAVISQKPSRDICQRGTSLTIQCQVDSQVTMMFWYRQQPGQSLTLIATANQGSEATYESGFVIDKFPISRPNLTFSTLTVSNMSPEDSSIYLCSVEDPRGGYTEAFFGQGTRLTVV.

This clonotype showed up many times. The chain carries TRBV7-2 and TRBJ2-7, with a possible D match to TRBD2 (7 bases). V was clipped by 4 bases and J by 3 bases, with 16 bases between them. CDR1 SGHTA and CDR2 FQGNSA come from the germline V gene. This CDR3 is 15 amino acids long. The CDR3 is CASSYEGGGYYEQYF. The CDR3 coding sequence is TGTGCCAGCAGCTATGAAGGGGGGGGGTACTACGAGCAGTACTTC.

This clonotype occurred once. A single base separates this from a much larger clone, so it may be a read error. The chain links TRBV10-3 to TRBJ1-6, with unresolved D. In germline, CDR1 is ENHRY, CDR2 SYGVKD. CDR3 length: 16 residues. Trimming shortened V by 8 bases and J by 10 bases, and 24 bases separated the two germline ends. In DNA form, the CDR3 reads TGTGCCATCTGTGCGCTAAAGGAGGCCGGTGGGTCACCCCTCCACTTT. It yields the protein CAICALKEAGGSPLHF.

This rearrangement joins TRBV2 to TRBJ2-2; D not certain. The CDR3 spans 14 residues. Trimming shortened V by 0 bases and J by 3 bases, and 5 bases separated the two germline ends. Germline V CDR1 and CDR2: SNHLY, FYNNEI. The CDR3 nucleotides are TGTGCCAGCAGTGAAGCCAGCTACACCGGGGAGCTGTTTTTT. Encoded protein: CASSEASYTGELFF.

The V gene is TRBV25-1, the J gene TRBJ1-1; D unresolved. V lost 8 bases to trimming and J lost 4 bases, with 17 bases between them. The CDR3 is 14 residues long. Germline V gives CDR1 MGHDK, CDR2 SYGVNS. The CDR3 sequence is CASSQARGITEAFF. The CDR3 region has the DNA TGTGCCAGCTCACAAGCTCGAGGGATCACTGAAGCTTTCTTT.

This rearrangement joins TRBV14 to TRBJ1-3; D unresolved. Germline CDR1 and CDR2: SGHDN and FVKESK. Trimming removed 0 bases from V and 0 bases from J, with 12 bases in between. The CDR3 loop spans 17 amino acids. The CDR3 loop is CASSQEGSPNSGNTIYF. As DNA, the CDR3 is TGTGCCAGCAGCCAAGAAGGAAGTCCGAACTCTGGAAACACCATATATTTT.

The genes are TRBV2 and TRBJ1-6, with 9 nucleotides matching TRBD1. The CDR3 length is 15 residues. V dropped 1 base and J dropped 9; count of bases not matched to a gene: 4. Germline V gives CDR1 SNHLY, CDR2 FYNNEI. CDR3 coding DNA: TGTGCCAGCAGTGAAGGCGGGACAGGGACTTCACCCCTCCACTTT. Protein product: CASSEGGTGTSPLHF.

The genes are TRBV7-9 and TRBJ2-5; 14 bases agree with TRBD2. J lost 4 bases, V lost 1 base, and 5 bases had no gene match. The V gene's germline CDR1 is SEHNR and CDR2 FQNEAQ (reference sequence). The CDR3 has 17 residues. This CDR3 reads CASSLVTSGGAGETQYF. The CDR3, as DNA: TGTGCCAGCAGCTTAGTGACTAGCGGGGGGGCCGGAGAGACCCAGTACTTC.

This chain uses TRBV7-9 with TRBJ2-2; tentatively, D is TRBD1 (6 bases). This CDR3 region has 16 residues. V lost 5 bases and J 5 bases, leaving 18 bases between the germline ends. Germline CDR1 is SEHNR and CDR2 is FQNEAQ (reference sequence). CDR3 protein: CASSPILGAGTGELFF. The CDR3 DNA is TGTGCCAGCAGCCCGATCTTGGGGGCTGGTACCGGGGAGCTGTTTTTT. The full variable domain, its missing parts supplied by reference TRBV7-9 and TRBJ2-2, is DTGVSQNPRHKITKRGQNVTFRCDPISEHNRLYWYRQTLGQGPEFLTYFQNEAQLEKSRLLSDRFSAERPKGSFSTLEIQRTEQGDSAMYLCASSPILGAGTGELFFGEGSRLTVL.

This clonotype occurred a few times. The chain employs TRBV20-1 and TRBJ1-2; 7 nucleotides match TRBD1. The CDR3 totals 12 residues. Germline CDR1 reads DFQATT; CDR2 reads SNEGSKA (reference sequence). Germline trimming cut 5 bases from V and 8 bases from J; bases unmatched to any gene: 8. In DNA form, the CDR3 reads TGCAGTGCTCATCAGGGGGTTGACGGCTACACCTTC. Amino acids: CSAHQGVDGYTF.

The chain couples TRBV7-8 to TRBJ2-7; D ambiguous. Germline V gene data show CDR1 as SGHVS and CDR2 as FQNEAQ. The CDR3 runs to 14 residues. Trimming left V 1 base short and J 2 bases short, with 9 bases between. CDR3 region: CASSLDSATYEQYF. The CDR3, as DNA: TGTGCCAGCAGCTTAGATTCTGCTACCTACGAGCAGTACTTC.

This clonotype appeared many times. The chain couples TRBV19 to TRBJ1-5; no firm D call. V dropped 8 bases and J dropped 3 bases, with 11 bases sitting between them. This CDR3 comprises 13 residues. Germline V gene sequence: CDR1 LNHDA, CDR2 SQIVND (reference sequence). CDR3 coding DNA: TGTGCCAGTGCGGGCTGGGACAATCAGCCCCAGCATTTT. Translation gives CASAGWDNQPQHF.

V usage is TRBV9 and J usage is TRBJ1-2; TRBD1 matches 8 bases. Germline loops: CDR1 SGDLS, CDR2 YYNGEE. The CDR3 extends over 16 amino acids. J lost 4 bases, V lost 4 bases, and 12 bases had no gene match. The CDR3 bases are TGTGCCAGCAGCCAAGATATCGGACAGGGTGGCTATGGCTACACCTTC. As protein: CASSQDIGQGGYGYTF.

This clonotype was detected ten times or more. The chain carries TRBV24-1 and TRBJ1-5; D perhaps matches TRBD1 (6 bases). V was shortened by 3 bases and J by 5 bases, with 13 bases between the two germline ends. The CDR3 covers 15 residues. The V gene's germline CDR1 is KGHDR and CDR2 SFDVKD. CDR3 DNA sequence: TGTGCCACCAGTGATAACAGGGTTACGGATCAGCCCCAGCATTTT. Amino acid sequence: CATSDNRVTDQPQHF.

This clonotype was observed many times. The gene calls are TRBV24-1 and TRBJ2-7; no clear D gene. Per the germline V gene, CDR1 is KGHDR and CDR2 is SFDVKD. The CDR3 spans 12 residues. The V gene lost 4 bases and the J gene lost 6 bases, with 9 bases spanning the gap. CDR3: CATSDTGVEQYF. CDR3 nucleotide sequence: TGTGCCACCAGTGACACGGGTGTCGAGCAGTACTTC.

The chain has TRBV20-1 and TRBJ1-5; TRBD1 agrees at 8 bases. V gave up 3 bases and J gave up 3 bases; unmatched junction bases: 7. CDR1 is DFQATT, CDR2 SNEGSKA, per germline (reference sequence). This CDR3 has 15 residues. The CDR3 loop is CSARPDRAHNQPQHF. CDR3 DNA: TGCAGTGCTAGGCCGGACAGGGCCCACAATCAGCCCCAGCATTTT.

This clonotype has ten or more counts. The gene calls are TRBV29-1 and TRBJ2-5; 7 bases fit TRBD1. The germline gives CDR1 SQVTM, CDR2 ANQGSEA. V was pared by 5 bases and J by 2 bases, with 5 bases of the junction left unmatched. The CDR3 consists of 13 residues. The CDR3 is CSVIPGGQETQYF. In DNA, the CDR3 is TGCAGCGTTATCCCAGGGGGACAAGAGACCCAGTACTTC.

This clonotype showed up many times. The CDR3 reads CASSTTGNSPLHF. As DNA, the CDR3 is TGTGCCAGCAGTACAACAGGGAATTCACCCCTCCACTTT. This chain links TRBV6-6 with TRBJ1-6; D possibly corresponds to TRBD1 (6 bases). The V end lost 5 bases, the J end lost 7 bases, and 9 bases lay between the germline ends. Per germline, CDR1 MNHNY and CDR2 SVGAGI (reference sequence). There are 13 residues in the CDR3.

The chain is built from TRBV12-3 or TRBV12-4 and TRBJ1-2; a possible D gene is TRBD1 (5 bases). This CDR3 spans 12 amino acids. V was clipped by 7 bases and J by 5 bases, with 11 bases between them. CDR3 sequence reads: CASIRAGYGYTF. The DNA of the CDR3 is TGTGCCAGCATTCGGGCAGGGTATGGCTACACCTTC.

The V call is TRBV25-1, the J call TRBJ1-4; D gene uncertain. The CDR3 consists of 13 residues. With 8 bases removed from V and 5 bases from J, the gap between germline ends came to 12 bases. The germline CDR1 and CDR2 sequences are MGHDK and SYGVNS. The CDR3 reads CASLGRRNEKLFF. In nucleotides, the CDR3 is TGTGCCAGCTTAGGGCGGCGGAATGAAAAACTGTTTTTT. Using reference TRBV25-1 and TRBJ1-4 for the parts outside the CDR3, the full variable domain is EADIYQTPRYLVIGTGKKITLECSQTMGHDKMYWYQQDPGMELHLIHYSYGVNSTEKGDLSSESTVSRIRTEHFPLTLESARPSHTSQYLCASLGRRNEKLFFGSGTQLSVL.

V usage is TRBV5-4 and J usage is TRBJ1-1; D may be TRBD1 (6 bases). The V gene lost 4 bases and the J gene lost 7 bases, with 17 bases spanning the gap. This CDR3 spans 14 amino acids. Per the germline V gene, CDR1 is SGHNT and CDR2 is YYREEE (reference sequence). CDR3 bases: TGTGCCAGCAGCCTGGGGGGCCAGATGGGTGAAGCTTTCTTT. Its translation is CASSLGGQMGEAFF.

The genes are TRBV10-3 and TRBJ1-1; D gene unclear. The CDR3 extends over 12 amino acids. CDR1 is ENHRY and CDR2 is SYGVKD in the germline V gene. V was clipped by 2 bases and J by 4 bases, with 5 bases between them. In DNA form, the CDR3 reads TGTGCCATCAGTGAGCTCTCCACTGAAGCTTTCTTT. Its protein product is CAISELSTEAFF.

This clonotype was recorded a few times. V usage is TRBV11-3 and J usage is TRBJ2-7, with TRBD2 matching over 12 bases. V lost 4 bases to trimming and J lost 0 bases; unmatched junction nucleotides: 4. This CDR3 region has 16 residues. In germline, CDR1 is SGHNT, CDR2 YENEEA. As DNA, the CDR3 is TGTGCCAGCAGCTCGGGACTAGCGGGCTACTCCTACGAGCAGTACTTC. Translation: CASSSGLAGYSYEQYF.

This clonotype was seen more than once but under ten times. This chain's CDR3 is CASNREGNQPQHF. The CDR3 nucleotides are TGTGCCAGCAACAGGGAGGGAAATCAGCCCCAGCATTTT. This sequence joins TRBV6-1 and TRBJ1-5; D perhaps matches TRBD1 (6 bases). Trimming took off 7 bases at V and 4 bases at J, with 11 bases between the two ends. This CDR3 spans 13 amino acids. CDR1 and CDR2 from the germline V gene are MNHNS and SASEGT.

Turning to this clonotype: Germline and junction disagree at one end, which may indicate a read error. This chain uses TRBV7-8 with TRBJ1-6; maybe TRBD1 (5 bases). Looked up from germline, CDR1 is SGHVS and CDR2 is FQNEAQ. The CDR3 runs to 15 residues. As DNA, the CDR3 is TGCGCCAGCAGCCAGGCGGACAACCGGAATTCACCCCTCCACTTT. This encodes CASSQADNRNSPLHF.

J is TRBJ1-5 and V is TRBV24-1; 9 bases agree with TRBD1. After removal of 3 bases from V and 2 bases from J, the junction contained 4 bases not matched to a gene. CDR1 is KGHDR and CDR2 is SFDVKD in the germline V gene. The CDR3 covers 16 residues. The DNA for the CDR3 is TGTGCCACCAGTGATCGGACAGGGGACGGCAATCAGCCCCAGCATTTT. Protein sequence: CATSDRTGDGNQPQHF.